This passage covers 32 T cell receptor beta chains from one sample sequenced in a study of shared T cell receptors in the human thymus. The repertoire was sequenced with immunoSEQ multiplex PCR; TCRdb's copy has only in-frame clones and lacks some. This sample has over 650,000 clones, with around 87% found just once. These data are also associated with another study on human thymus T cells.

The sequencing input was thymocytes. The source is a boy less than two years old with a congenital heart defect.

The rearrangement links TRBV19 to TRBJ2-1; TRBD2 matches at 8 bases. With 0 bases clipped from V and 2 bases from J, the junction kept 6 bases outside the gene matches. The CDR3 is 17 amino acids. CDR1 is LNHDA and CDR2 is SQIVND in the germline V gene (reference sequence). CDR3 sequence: CASSIDSREAPYNEQFF. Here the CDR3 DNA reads TGTGCCAGTAGTATAGATTCGCGGGAGGCCCCCTACAATGAGCAGTTCTTC.

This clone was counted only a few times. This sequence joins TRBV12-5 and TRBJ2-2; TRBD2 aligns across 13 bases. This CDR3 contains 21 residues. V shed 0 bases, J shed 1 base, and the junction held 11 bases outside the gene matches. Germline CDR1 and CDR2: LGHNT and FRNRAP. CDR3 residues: CASGLVSTRTSGSQNTGELFF. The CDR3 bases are TGTGCTAGTGGTTTGGTATCCACCCGGACTAGCGGGAGCCAGAACACCGGGGAGCTGTTTTTT. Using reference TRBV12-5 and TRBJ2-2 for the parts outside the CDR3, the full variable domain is DARVTQTPRHKVTEMGQEVTMRCQPILGHNTVFWYRQTMMQGLELLAYFRNRAPLDDSGMPKDRFSAEMPDATLATLKIQPSEPRDSAVYFCASGLVSTRTSGSQNTGELFFGEGSRLTVL.

The CDR3 DNA is TGTGCCAGCAGCCAATCTGAGAAGACCCCGAATACAGGGGGTGGCTACACCTTC. Its translation: CASSQSEKTPNTGGGYTF. The chain uses TRBV14 and TRBJ1-2, with 8 bases that match TRBD1. The V and J ends lost 2 bases and 7 bases, in that order; junction bases with no gene match: 18. Germline loops: CDR1 SGHDN, CDR2 FVKESK. The CDR3 has 18 amino acids.

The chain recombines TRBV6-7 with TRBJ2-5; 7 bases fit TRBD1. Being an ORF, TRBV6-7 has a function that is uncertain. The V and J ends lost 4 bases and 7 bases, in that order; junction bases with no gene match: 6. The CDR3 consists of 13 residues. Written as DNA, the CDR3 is TGTGCCAGCAGTTCACAGGGGACATGGACCCAGTACTTC. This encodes CASSSQGTWTQYF.

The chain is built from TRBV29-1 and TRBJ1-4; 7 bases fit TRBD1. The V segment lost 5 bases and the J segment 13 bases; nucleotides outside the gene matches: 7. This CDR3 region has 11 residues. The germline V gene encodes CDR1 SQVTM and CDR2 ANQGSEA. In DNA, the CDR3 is TGCAGCGTTTTAAGGCAGGGGGGACTGTTTTTT. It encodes CSVLRQGGLFF.

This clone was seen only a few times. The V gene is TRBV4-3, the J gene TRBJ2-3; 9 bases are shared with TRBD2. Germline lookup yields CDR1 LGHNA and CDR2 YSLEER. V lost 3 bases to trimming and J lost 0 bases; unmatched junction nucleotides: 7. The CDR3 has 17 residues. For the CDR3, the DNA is TGCGCCAGCAGCCACCTAGCGGGGACCGCTAGCACAGATACGCAGTATTTT. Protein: CASSHLAGTASTDTQYF.

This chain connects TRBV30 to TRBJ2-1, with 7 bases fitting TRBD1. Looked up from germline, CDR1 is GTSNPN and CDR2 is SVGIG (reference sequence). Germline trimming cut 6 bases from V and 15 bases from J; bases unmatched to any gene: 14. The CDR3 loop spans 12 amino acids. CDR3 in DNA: TGTGCCTGCGGACAGGCACCAGCCCCGTCGTTCTTC. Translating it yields CACGQAPAPSFF. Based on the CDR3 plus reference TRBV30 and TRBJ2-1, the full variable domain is SQTIHQWPATLVQPVGSPLSLECTVEGTSNPNLYWYRQAAGRGLQLLFYSVGIGQISSEVPQNLSASRPQDRQFILSSKKLLLSDSGFYLCACGQAPAPSFFGPGTRLTVL.

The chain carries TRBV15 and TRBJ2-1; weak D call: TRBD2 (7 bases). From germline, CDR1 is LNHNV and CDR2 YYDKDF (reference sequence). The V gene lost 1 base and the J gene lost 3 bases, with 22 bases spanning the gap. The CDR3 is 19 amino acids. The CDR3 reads CATSRVRGALLIYYNEQFF. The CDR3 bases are TGTGCCACCAGCAGAGTTCGGGGGGCCCTATTAATCTACTACAATGAGCAGTTCTTC.

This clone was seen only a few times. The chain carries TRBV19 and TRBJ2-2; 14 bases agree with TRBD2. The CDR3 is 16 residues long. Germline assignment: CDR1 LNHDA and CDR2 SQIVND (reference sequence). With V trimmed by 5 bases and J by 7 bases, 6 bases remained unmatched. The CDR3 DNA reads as TGTGCCAGTAGTCCTGGGACTAGCGGGAGCGGCGGGGAGCTGTTTTTT. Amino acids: CASSPGTSGSGGELFF.

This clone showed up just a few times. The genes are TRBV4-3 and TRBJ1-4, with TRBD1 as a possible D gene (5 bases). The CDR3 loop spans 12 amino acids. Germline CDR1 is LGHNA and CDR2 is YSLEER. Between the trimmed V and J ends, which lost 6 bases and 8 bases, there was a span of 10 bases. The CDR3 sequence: CASRGVGEKLFF. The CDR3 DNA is TGCGCCAGCAGAGGGGTTGGGGAAAAACTGTTTTTT.

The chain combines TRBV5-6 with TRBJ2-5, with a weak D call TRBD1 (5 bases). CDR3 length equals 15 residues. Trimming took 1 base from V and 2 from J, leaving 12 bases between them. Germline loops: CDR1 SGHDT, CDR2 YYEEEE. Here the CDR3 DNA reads TGTGCCAGCAGCTTGTTTGTGGACATTCAAGAGACCCAGTACTTC. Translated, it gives CASSLFVDIQETQYF.

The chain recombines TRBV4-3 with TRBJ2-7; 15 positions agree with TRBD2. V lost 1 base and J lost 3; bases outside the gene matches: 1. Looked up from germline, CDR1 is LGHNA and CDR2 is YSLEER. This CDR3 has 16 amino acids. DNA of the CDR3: TGCGCCAGCAGCCAAGCGGGACTAGCGGGGGGCTACGAGCAGTACTTC. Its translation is CASSQAGLAGGYEQYF.

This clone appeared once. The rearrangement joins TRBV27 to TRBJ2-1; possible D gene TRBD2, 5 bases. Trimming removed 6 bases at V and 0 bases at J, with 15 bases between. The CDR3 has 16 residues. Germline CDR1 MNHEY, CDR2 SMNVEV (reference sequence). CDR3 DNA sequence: TGTGCCAGCAGGACTATCAATTACCGCTCCTACAATGAGCAGTTCTTC. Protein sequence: CASRTINYRSYNEQFF.

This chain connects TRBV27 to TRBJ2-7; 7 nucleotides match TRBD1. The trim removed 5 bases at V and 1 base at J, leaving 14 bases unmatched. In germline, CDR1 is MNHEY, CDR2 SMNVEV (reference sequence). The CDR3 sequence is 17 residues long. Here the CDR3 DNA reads TGTGCCAGCAGTCCTCTAACTCCGGGACAGCCTTCCTACGAGCAGTACTTC. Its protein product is CASSPLTPGQPSYEQYF.

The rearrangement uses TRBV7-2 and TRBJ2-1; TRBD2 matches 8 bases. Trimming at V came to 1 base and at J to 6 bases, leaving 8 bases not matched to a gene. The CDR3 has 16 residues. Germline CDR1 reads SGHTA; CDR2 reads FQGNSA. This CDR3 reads CASSLVRAGAVNEQFF. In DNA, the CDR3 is TGTGCCAGCAGCTTAGTGAGAGCGGGAGCGGTCAATGAGCAGTTCTTC.

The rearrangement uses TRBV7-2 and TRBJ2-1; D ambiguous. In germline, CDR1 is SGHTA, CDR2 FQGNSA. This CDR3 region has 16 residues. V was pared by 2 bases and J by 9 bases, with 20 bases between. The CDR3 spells CASSLTVVAASAEQFF. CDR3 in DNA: TGTGCCAGCAGCTTAACGGTGGTCGCCGCGTCCGCTGAGCAGTTCTTC. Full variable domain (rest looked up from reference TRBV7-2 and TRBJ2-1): GAGVSQSPSNKVTEKGKDVELRCDPISGHTALYWYRQSLGQGLEFLIYFQGNSAPDKSGLPSDRFSAERTGGSVSTLTIQRTQQEDSAVYLCASSLTVVAASAEQFFGPGTRLTVL.

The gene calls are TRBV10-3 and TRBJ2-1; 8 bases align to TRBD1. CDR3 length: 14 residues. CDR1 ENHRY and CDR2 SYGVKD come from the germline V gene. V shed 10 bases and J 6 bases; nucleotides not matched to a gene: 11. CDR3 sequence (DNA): TGTGCCACCACCCCCGGGACAGGCCTCAATGAGCAGTTCTTC. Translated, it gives CATTPGTGLNEQFF.

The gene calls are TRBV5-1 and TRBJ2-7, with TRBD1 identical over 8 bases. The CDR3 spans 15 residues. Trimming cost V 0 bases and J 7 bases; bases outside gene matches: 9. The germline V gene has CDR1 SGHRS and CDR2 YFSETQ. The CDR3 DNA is TGCGCCAGCAGCTTGGGGCCAGACAGGGGAAGGGAGCAGTACTTC. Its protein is CASSLGPDRGREQYF.

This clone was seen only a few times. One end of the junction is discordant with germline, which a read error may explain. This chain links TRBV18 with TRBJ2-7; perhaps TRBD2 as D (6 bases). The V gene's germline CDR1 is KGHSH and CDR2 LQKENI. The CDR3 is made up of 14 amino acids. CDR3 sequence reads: CASSLGTESCEQYF. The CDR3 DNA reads TGTGCCAGCTCACTCGGGACTGAGTCCTGCGAGCAGTACTTC. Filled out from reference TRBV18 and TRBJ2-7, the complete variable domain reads NAGVMQNPRHLVRRRGQEARLRCSPMKGHSHVYWYRQLPEEGLKFMVYLQKENIIDESGMPKERFSAEFPKEGPSILRIQQVVRGDSAAYFCASSLGTESCEQYFGPGTRLTVT.

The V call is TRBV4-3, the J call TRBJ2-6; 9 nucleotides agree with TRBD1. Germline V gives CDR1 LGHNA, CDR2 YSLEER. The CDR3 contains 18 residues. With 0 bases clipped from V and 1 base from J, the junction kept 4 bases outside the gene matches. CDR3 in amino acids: CASSQDRTGESGANVLTF. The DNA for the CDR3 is TGCGCCAGCAGCCAAGATAGGACAGGGGAATCTGGGGCCAACGTCCTGACTTTC.

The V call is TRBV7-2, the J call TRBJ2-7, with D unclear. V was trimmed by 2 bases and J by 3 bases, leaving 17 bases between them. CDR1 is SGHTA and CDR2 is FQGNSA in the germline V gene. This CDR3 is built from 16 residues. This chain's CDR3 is CASSLPEAPYRYEQYF. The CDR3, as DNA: TGTGCCAGCAGCTTACCCGAGGCCCCTTACCGCTACGAGCAGTACTTC.

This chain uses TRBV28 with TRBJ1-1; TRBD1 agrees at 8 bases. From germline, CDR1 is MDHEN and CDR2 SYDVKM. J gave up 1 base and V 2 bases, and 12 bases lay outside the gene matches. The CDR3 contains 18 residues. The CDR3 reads CASSLVQGAVAQNTEAFF. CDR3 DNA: TGTGCCAGCAGTTTAGTTCAGGGGGCGGTAGCCCAGAACACTGAAGCTTTCTTT.

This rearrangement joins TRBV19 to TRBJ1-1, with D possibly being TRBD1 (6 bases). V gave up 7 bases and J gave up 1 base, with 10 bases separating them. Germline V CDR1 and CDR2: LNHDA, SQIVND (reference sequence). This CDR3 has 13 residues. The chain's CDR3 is CASTQQGNTEAFF. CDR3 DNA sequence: TGTGCCAGTACCCAACAGGGGAACACTGAAGCTTTCTTT.

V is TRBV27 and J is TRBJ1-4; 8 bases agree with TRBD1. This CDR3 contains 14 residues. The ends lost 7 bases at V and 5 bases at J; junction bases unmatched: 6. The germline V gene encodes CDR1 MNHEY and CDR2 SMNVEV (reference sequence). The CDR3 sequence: CASNPTGENEKLFF. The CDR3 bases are TGTGCCAGCAACCCGACAGGGGAGAATGAAAAACTGTTTTTT.

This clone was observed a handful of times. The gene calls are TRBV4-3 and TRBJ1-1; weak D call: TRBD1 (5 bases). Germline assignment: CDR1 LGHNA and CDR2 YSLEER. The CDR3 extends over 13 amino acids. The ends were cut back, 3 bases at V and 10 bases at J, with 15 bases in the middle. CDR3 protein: CASSQRSSGGAFF. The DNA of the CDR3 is TGCGCCAGCAGCCAGAGATCTAGCGGGGGAGCTTTCTTT.

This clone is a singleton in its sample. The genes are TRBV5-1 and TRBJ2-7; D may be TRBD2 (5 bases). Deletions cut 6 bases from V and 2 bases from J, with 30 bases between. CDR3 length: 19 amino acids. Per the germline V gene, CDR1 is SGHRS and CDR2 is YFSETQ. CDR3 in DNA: TGCGCCAGCACCCGAACCGACCCACCCGGCCCGGGAATCCCCTACGAGCAGTACTTC. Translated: CASTRTDPPGPGIPYEQYF.

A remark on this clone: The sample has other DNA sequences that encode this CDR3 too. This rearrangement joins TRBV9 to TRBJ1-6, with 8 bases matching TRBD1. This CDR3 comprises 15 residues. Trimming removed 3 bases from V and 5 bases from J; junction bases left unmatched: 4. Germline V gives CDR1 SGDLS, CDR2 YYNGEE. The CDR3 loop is CASSATGQDNSPLHF. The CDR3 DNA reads TGTGCCAGCAGCGCGACGGGACAGGATAATTCACCCCTCCACTTT.

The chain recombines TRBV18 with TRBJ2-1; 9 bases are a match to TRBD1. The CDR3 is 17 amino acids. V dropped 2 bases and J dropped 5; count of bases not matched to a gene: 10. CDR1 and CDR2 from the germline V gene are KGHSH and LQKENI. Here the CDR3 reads CASSPYRDRAGDNEQFF. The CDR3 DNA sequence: TGTGCCAGCTCACCATACCGGGACAGGGCTGGGGACAATGAGCAGTTCTTC.

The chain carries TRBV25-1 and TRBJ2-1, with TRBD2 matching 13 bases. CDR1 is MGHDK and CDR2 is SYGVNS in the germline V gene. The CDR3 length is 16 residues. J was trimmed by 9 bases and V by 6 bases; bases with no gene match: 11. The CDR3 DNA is TGTGCCAGCAGCCGTCCCACGGGACTAGCGGGATCTGAGCAGTTCTTC. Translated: CASSRPTGLAGSEQFF.

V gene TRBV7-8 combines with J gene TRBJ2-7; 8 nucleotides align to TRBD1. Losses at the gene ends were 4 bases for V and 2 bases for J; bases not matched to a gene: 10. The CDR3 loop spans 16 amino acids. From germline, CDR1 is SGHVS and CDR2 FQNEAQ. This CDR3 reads CASSSAGQGTTYEQYF. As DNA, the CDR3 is TGTGCCAGCAGCTCTGCTGGACAGGGTACGACCTACGAGCAGTACTTC.

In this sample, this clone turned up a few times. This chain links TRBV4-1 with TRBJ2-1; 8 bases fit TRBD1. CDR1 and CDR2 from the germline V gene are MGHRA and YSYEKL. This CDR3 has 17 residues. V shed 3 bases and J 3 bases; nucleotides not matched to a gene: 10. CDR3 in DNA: TGCGCCAGCAGCCAGTCAACCGGGACAGGCCGCTACAATGAGCAGTTCTTC. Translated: CASSQSTGTGRYNEQFF.

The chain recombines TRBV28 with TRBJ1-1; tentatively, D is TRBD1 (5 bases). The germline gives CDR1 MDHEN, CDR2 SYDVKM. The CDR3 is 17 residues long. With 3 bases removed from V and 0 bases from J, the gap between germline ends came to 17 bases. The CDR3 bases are TGTGCCAGCAGTTTCGGCCGACGGGGGGGGTTGAACACTGAAGCTTTCTTT. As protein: CASSFGRRGGLNTEAFF. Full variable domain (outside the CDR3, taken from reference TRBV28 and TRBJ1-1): DVKVTQSSRYLVKRTGEKVFLECVQDMDHENMFWYRQDPGLGLRLIYFSYDVKMKEKGDIPEGYSVSREKKERFSLILESASTNQTSMYLCASSFGRRGGLNTEAFFGQGTRLTVV.